These 24 T cell receptor beta chains came from one sample sequenced in a study of metastatic and nonmetastatic thyroid tumors. No patient received treatment before thyroid surgery. TCRdb re-called the PCR reads through MiXCR. The sample yields roughly 6,100 clones, approximately 30% seen once. The sample consisted of adjacent normal tissue. These receptor sequences come from a male donor with papillary thyroid cancer or a benign thyroid nodule (not recorded which). Some clones in this sample may be carry-over from other donors' samples.

This clone was counted a few times. Compared with germline, one end of the junction differs, possibly owing to a read error. V and J are TRBV10-3 and TRBJ1-2; no definite D call. This CDR3 contains 12 residues. Germline loops: CDR1 ENHRY, CDR2 SYGVKD. CDR3 sequence (DNA): TGTGCCATCAGGAGACAAAACTATGGCTGCACCTTC. Translated: CAIRRQNYGCTF.

The table lists this clone with a few counts. The chain carries TRBV6-1 and TRBJ2-6; D not resolved. This CDR3 has 14 residues. V lost 2 bases and J lost 0, with 2 bases in between. From germline, CDR1 is MNHNS and CDR2 SASEGT. CDR3 sequence reads: CASSELSGANVLTF. The CDR3 DNA is TGTGCCAGCAGTGAACTCTCTGGGGCCAACGTCCTGACTTTC.

By share, this clone ranks as large. The genes are TRBV28 and TRBJ2-5; 8 bases agree with TRBD1. The V gene's germline CDR1 is MDHEN and CDR2 SYDVKM. The CDR3 extends over 15 amino acids. V lost 6 bases and J lost 3; bases outside the gene matches: 9. The CDR3 bases are TGTGCCAGCAGAACGGAGAGGGACAGGAAAGAGACCCAGTACTTC. Translated, it gives CASRTERDRKETQYF.

This clone was detected only a few times. The rearrangement joins TRBV11-3 to TRBJ2-2; D may match TRBD1 or TRBD2 (5 bases each). Germline values: CDR1 SGHNT, CDR2 YENEEA. V was cut by 6 bases and J by 2 bases, with 10 bases left in between. The CDR3 consists of 14 residues. In DNA, the CDR3 is TGTGCCAGCAGACGGGACGTCAACACCGGGGAGCTGTTTTTT. This codes for CASRRDVNTGELFF.

The chain links TRBV18 to TRBJ2-7; D possibly matches TRBD1 or TRBD2 (5 bases each). In germline, CDR1 is KGHSH, CDR2 LQKENI. The CDR3 has 14 residues. V was cut by 4 bases and J by 4 bases, with 14 bases left in between. CDR3 amino acids: CASSLPGRTYEQYF. The DNA of the CDR3 is TGTGCCAGCTCACTTCCGGGACGGACTTACGAGCAGTACTTC.

This chain uses TRBV20-1 with TRBJ2-3; TRBD2 aligns across 13 bases. The V and J ends lost 0 bases and 3 bases, in that order; junction bases with no gene match: 3. Germline V lookup: CDR1 DFQATT, CDR2 SNEGSKA (reference sequence). The CDR3 contains 16 residues. In DNA, the CDR3 is TGCAGTGCTAGAGACGGACTAGCGGGGGCGACAGATACGCAGTATTTT. This gives the protein CSARDGLAGATDTQYF.

Only a few counts were recorded for this clone. A read error may account for a junction end that differs from germline. The V and J genes are TRBV27 and TRBJ1-1, with D unresolved. The CDR3 runs 16 residues. Germline assignment: CDR1 MNHEY and CDR2 SMNVEV (reference sequence). In DNA, the CDR3 is TGTGCCAGCAGTCGTTTGTACGGGAATGTGAACAATGAAGCTTTCTTT. Protein: CASSRLYGNVNNEAFF.

J is TRBJ1-5 and V is TRBV28; D unresolved. The CDR3 loop spans 15 amino acids. Trimming cost V 5 bases and J 6 bases, with 17 bases left between them. Per germline, CDR1 MDHEN and CDR2 SYDVKM. In DNA, the CDR3 is TGTGCCAGCAGTCCCAGCCCCCGGGTGGGTCAGCCCCAGCATTTT. Encoded protein: CASSPSPRVGQPQHF. The full variable domain, rest sourced from reference TRBV28 and TRBJ1-5, is DVKVTQSSRYLVKRTGEKVFLECVQDMDHENMFWYRQDPGLGLRLIYFSYDVKMKEKGDIPEGYSVSREKKERFSLILESASTNQTSMYLCASSPSPRVGQPQHFGDGTRLSIL.

The rearrangement links TRBV19 to TRBJ1-5; TRBD1 aligns across 10 bases. Looked up from germline, CDR1 is LNHDA and CDR2 is SQIVND (reference sequence). V was pared by 8 bases and J by 7 bases, with 8 bases of the junction left unmatched. The CDR3 contains 14 residues. CDR3 in DNA: TGTGCCAGTGAAGGGACAGGGGAGGGCCAGCCCCAGCATTTT. This encodes CASEGTGEGQPQHF.

This clone has more than one count but fewer than ten. The gene calls are TRBV6-1 and TRBJ2-2, with TRBD1 matching over 9 bases. Germline V gene data show CDR1 as MNHNS and CDR2 as SASEGT. The CDR3 totals 15 residues. The V gene end was trimmed by 5 bases and the J gene end by 4 bases; junction bases not matched to a gene: 5. The CDR3 region is CASSPGQGITGELFF. The CDR3 coding sequence is TGTGCCAGCAGTCCAGGACAGGGGATCACCGGGGAGCTGTTTTTT.

The chain joins TRBV7-6 to TRBJ2-7; unclear D gene. From germline, CDR1 is SGHVS and CDR2 FNYEAQ. The CDR3 is made up of 15 amino acids. Trimming shortened V by 1 base and J by 1 base, and 11 bases separated the two germline ends. CDR3 nucleotide sequence: TGTGCCAGCAGCTTAGGAAGGGTCCAGTCCTACGAGCAGTACTTC. Protein sequence: CASSLGRVQSYEQYF.

This rearrangement joins TRBV2 to TRBJ2-1; 9 positions match TRBD2. Germline CDR1 and CDR2: SNHLY and FYNNEI. The V and J ends lost 6 bases and 7 bases, in that order; junction bases with no gene match: 7. CDR3 length equals 14 residues. The CDR3 loop is CASRVAGGWNEQFF. For the CDR3, the DNA is TGTGCCAGCAGGGTGGCGGGGGGGTGGAATGAGCAGTTCTTC.

Sample share makes this clone large. The chain employs TRBV19 and TRBJ1-5; maybe TRBD1 (6 bases). V lost 5 bases and J lost 2, with 13 bases in between. CDR3 length: 15 residues. Germline CDR1 reads LNHDA; CDR2 reads SQIVND (reference sequence). The CDR3 DNA sequence: TGTGCCAGTAGTGCCCCGGGGGCGGGCAATCAGCCCCAGCATTTT. It yields the protein CASSAPGAGNQPQHF. The variable domain in full, with the rest retrieved from reference TRBV19 and TRBJ1-5, is DGGITQSPKYLFRKEGQNVTLSCEQNLNHDAMYWYRQDPGQGLRLIYYSQIVNDFQKGDIAEGYSVSREKKESFPLTVTSAQKNPTAFYLCASSAPGAGNQPQHFGDGTRLSIL.

V gene TRBV19 combines with J gene TRBJ1-5; unclear D gene. Germline values: CDR1 LNHDA, CDR2 SQIVND (reference sequence). The length of the CDR3 is 17 residues. The germline V and J ends were trimmed by 5 bases and 2 bases, with 19 bases remaining between them. The CDR3 loop reads CASSSAFYGVRNQPQHF. CDR3 DNA: TGTGCCAGTAGTTCCGCCTTCTATGGAGTCCGCAATCAGCCCCAGCATTTT.

The V call is TRBV7-2, the J call TRBJ1-6; D not certain. Germline-derived CDR1 and CDR2 are SGHTA and FQGNSA. The V and J ends lost 1 base and 6 bases respectively, with 10 bases between them. The CDR3 spans 15 residues. The CDR3 bases are TGTGCCAGCAGCTTAGTCGCAAATTCTAATTCACCCCTCCACTTT. Protein: CASSLVANSNSPLHF.

This clone was observed a handful of times. The CDR3 nucleotides read TGTGCCACCAGTGATCCACCAAGGGGTGCCCAGTACTTC. It specifies CATSDPPRGAQYF. This chain joins TRBV24-1 and TRBJ2-5; possible D gene TRBD1, 5 bases. Germline V gene lookup returns CDR1 KGHDR and CDR2 SFDVKD. Trimming cost V 3 bases and J 9 bases, with 13 bases left between them. CDR3 length equals 13 residues.

This clone was seen more than once but under ten times. The V call is TRBV30, the J call TRBJ2-7, with TRBD1 matching over 11 bases. The CDR3 is 15 amino acids. V dropped 0 bases and J dropped 6; count of bases not matched to a gene: 7. Germline assignment: CDR1 GTSNPN and CDR2 SVGIG (reference sequence). CDR3: CAWSVLGQGEFEQYF. As DNA, the CDR3 is TGTGCCTGGAGTGTACTGGGACAGGGGGAATTCGAGCAGTACTTC.

This clone was observed a handful of times. The gene calls are TRBV19 and TRBJ2-3, with 12 bases matching TRBD2. In germline, CDR1 is LNHDA, CDR2 SQIVND (reference sequence). This CDR3 spans 15 amino acids. J was trimmed by 6 bases and V by 5 bases; bases with no gene match: 6. The CDR3 sequence is CASSLGLAGLDTQYF. The CDR3 bases are TGTGCCAGTAGTCTAGGACTAGCGGGGTTGGATACGCAGTATTTT.

This clone occurred a few times. CDR3 loop: CASSLGALFSGANVLTF. CDR3 nucleotide sequence: TGCGCCAGCAGCTTGGGGGCCCTTTTCTCTGGGGCCAACGTCCTGACTTTC. The gene calls are TRBV5-1 and TRBJ2-6; D is unresolved. V was clipped by 0 bases and J by 0 bases, with 10 bases between them. The CDR3 is 17 amino acids. Germline loops: CDR1 SGHRS, CDR2 YFSETQ.

The chain recombines TRBV11-3 with TRBJ1-1; maybe TRBD1 (6 bases). This CDR3 has 13 residues. Germline V CDR1 and CDR2: SGHNT, YENEEA. Trimming shortened V by 1 base and J by 7 bases, and 10 bases separated the two germline ends. CDR3 in DNA: TGTGCCAGCAGCTTAGCTGGGGGCCATGAAGCTTTCTTT. Its translation is CASSLAGGHEAFF.

The rearrangement uses TRBV7-2 and TRBJ1-4; 10 bases map to TRBD1. The CDR3 consists of 17 residues. Per the germline V gene, CDR1 is SGHTA and CDR2 is FQGNSA. V gave up 5 bases and J gave up 1 base; unmatched junction bases: 7. This chain's CDR3 is CASSAGQGRETNEKLFF. The CDR3, as DNA: TGTGCCAGCAGCGCGGGACAGGGGAGAGAAACTAATGAAAAACTGTTTTTT.

This clone was seen repeatedly, ten times or more. The J gene is TRBJ2-6, the V gene TRBV27; D gene uncertain. Looked up from germline, CDR1 is MNHEY and CDR2 is SMNVEV (reference sequence). V was pared by 4 bases and J by 0 bases, with 13 bases between. The length of the CDR3 is 17 residues. CDR3 sequence reads: CASSSLRSSSGANVLTF. CDR3 sequence (DNA): TGTGCCAGCAGTTCCCTCCGCTCGAGCTCTGGGGCCAACGTCCTGACTTTC.

V is TRBV27 and J is TRBJ2-3; D is ambiguous. CDR1 MNHEY and CDR2 SMNVEV come from the germline V gene (reference sequence). This CDR3 contains 12 residues. Between the trimmed V and J ends, which lost 4 bases and 2 bases, there was a span of 4 bases. The CDR3 DNA sequence: TGTGCCAGCAGTTACCACACAGATACGCAGTATTTT. Translation gives CASSYHTDTQYF.

This clone was detected a few times. This rearrangement joins TRBV6-1 to TRBJ2-2; D gene ambiguous. The germline V gene has CDR1 MNHNS and CDR2 SASEGT. Deletions cut 6 bases from V and 3 bases from J, with 5 bases between. This CDR3 is 12 amino acids long. The CDR3 sequence is CASRRYTGELFF. In nucleotides, the CDR3 is TGTGCCAGCAGGAGATACACCGGGGAGCTGTTTTTT.